This TCR beta chain was retrieved from a study of blood T cell repertoires in COVID-19. Study in general: From T cells, B-cell-depleted T cells, or PBMCs came the material, which was cDNA or gDNA.

Clones were read by immunoSEQ multiplex PCR, and TCRdb kept only the in-frame ones, dropping some. The sample shows under 200,000 clones, about nine tenths of them seen only once. The TCR sequence derives from a man aged 50 to 60 with acute or convalescent COVID-19. Sample: peripheral blood.

The CDR3 nucleotides are TGTGCCAGCAGCCCAACCCGAAGGGGGGGAGATACGCAGTATTTT. This sequence encodes CASSPTRRGGDTQYF. V usage is TRBV7-3 and J usage is TRBJ2-3; weak D call: TRBD2 (7 bases). Per the germline V gene, CDR1 is SGHTA and CDR2 is FQGTGA. The V gene lost 5 bases and the J gene lost 5 bases, with 17 bases spanning the gap. CDR3 length: 15 residues.